A single sample gave rise to the 6 T cell receptor beta chains below, sequenced in a study of blood T cell repertoires in COVID-19. This table comes from immunoSEQ multiplex PCR, and its TCRdb copy is limited to in-frame clones, with some not included. Of around 300,000 clones listed, under 90% are singletons. The sequenced material came from PBMCs or T cells enriched from blood (not recorded which). The receptors stem from a woman aged 60 to 75 who had recovered from COVID-19.

This chain joins TRBV27 and TRBJ2-6; unclear D gene. In germline, CDR1 is MNHEY, CDR2 SMNVEV (reference sequence). This CDR3 region has 15 residues. V was trimmed by 3 bases and J by 1 base, leaving 7 bases between them. CDR3: CASSFGVSGANVLTF. CDR3 coding DNA: TGTGCCAGCAGTTTCGGAGTGTCTGGGGCCAACGTCCTGACTTTC.

The rearrangement joins TRBV30 to TRBJ1-5, with a weak D call TRBD1 (6 bases). V lost 2 bases to trimming and J lost 7 bases, with 15 bases between them. The CDR3 extends over 14 amino acids. Germline V gene sequence: CDR1 GTSNPN, CDR2 SVGIG (reference sequence). CDR3: CAWSLEGGLQPQHF. Written as DNA, the CDR3 is TGTGCCTGGAGTCTTGAGGGGGGGTTGCAGCCCCAGCATTTT.

Comment on this clone: The identical CDR3 is also encoded by other nucleotide sequences in the sample. The rearrangement uses TRBV9 and TRBJ2-1; the D gene is possibly TRBD2 (6 bases). V lost 0 bases and J 4 bases, leaving 11 bases between the germline ends. Germline loops: CDR1 SGDLS, CDR2 YYNGEE. CDR3 length equals 15 residues. The CDR3 sequence: CASSVGLAGYNEQFF. The CDR3 DNA reads as TGTGCCAGCAGCGTAGGACTCGCGGGGTACAATGAGCAGTTCTTC.

This clone was recorded only once. This chain uses TRBV5-5 with TRBJ2-3; tentatively, D is TRBD2 (6 bases). The CDR3 loop spans 15 amino acids. Germline V gives CDR1 SGHKS, CDR2 YYEKEE (reference sequence). Between the trimmed V and J ends, which lost 3 bases and 4 bases, there was a span of 15 bases. The CDR3 reads CASSWPRDFPDTQYF. DNA of the CDR3: TGTGCCAGCAGCTGGCCCCGGGACTTCCCAGATACGCAGTATTTT. Drawing the rest from reference TRBV5-5 and TRBJ2-3, the complete variable domain is DAGVTQSPTHLIKTRGQQVTLRCSPISGHKSVSWYQQVLGQGPQFIFQYYEKEERGRGNFPDRFSARQFPNYSSELNVNALLLGDSALYLCASSWPRDFPDTQYFGPGTRLTVL.

The rearrangement links TRBV5-8 to TRBJ2-1, with 8 bases that match TRBD2. The germline V gene has CDR1 SGHTS and CDR2 YDEGEE. CDR3 length equals 13 residues. J was trimmed by 7 bases and V by 5 bases; bases with no gene match: 5. CDR3 protein: CASRRGATNEQFF. DNA of the CDR3: TGTGCCAGCAGGCGGGGGGCCACTAATGAGCAGTTCTTC.

V is TRBV6-5 and J is TRBJ1-6, with a tentative D call TRBD1 (5 bases). V was cut by 2 bases and J by 7 bases, with 15 bases left in between. The CDR3 extends over 16 amino acids. Germline V gene lookup returns CDR1 MNHEY and CDR2 SVGAGI. CDR3 sequence: CASSYRGDSPNSPLHF. Written as DNA, the CDR3 is TGTGCCAGCAGTTACAGGGGTGACAGCCCAAATTCACCCCTCCACTTT.